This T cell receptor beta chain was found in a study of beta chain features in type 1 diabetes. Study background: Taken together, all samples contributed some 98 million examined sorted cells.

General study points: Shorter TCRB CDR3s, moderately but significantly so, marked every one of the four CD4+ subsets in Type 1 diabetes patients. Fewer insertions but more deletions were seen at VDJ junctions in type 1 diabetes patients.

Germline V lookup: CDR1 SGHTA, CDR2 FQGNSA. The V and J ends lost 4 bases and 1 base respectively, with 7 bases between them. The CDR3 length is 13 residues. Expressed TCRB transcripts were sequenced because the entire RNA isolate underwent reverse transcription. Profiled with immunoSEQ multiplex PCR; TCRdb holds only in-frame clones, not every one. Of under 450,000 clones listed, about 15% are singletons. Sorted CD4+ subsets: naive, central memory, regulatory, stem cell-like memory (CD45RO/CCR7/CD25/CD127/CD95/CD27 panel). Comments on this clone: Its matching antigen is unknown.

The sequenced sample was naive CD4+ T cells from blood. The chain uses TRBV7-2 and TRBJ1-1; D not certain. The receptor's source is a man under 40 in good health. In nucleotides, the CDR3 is TGTGCCAGCAGCTCATCTAGGAACACTGAAGCTTTCTTT. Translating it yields CASSSSRNTEAFF.